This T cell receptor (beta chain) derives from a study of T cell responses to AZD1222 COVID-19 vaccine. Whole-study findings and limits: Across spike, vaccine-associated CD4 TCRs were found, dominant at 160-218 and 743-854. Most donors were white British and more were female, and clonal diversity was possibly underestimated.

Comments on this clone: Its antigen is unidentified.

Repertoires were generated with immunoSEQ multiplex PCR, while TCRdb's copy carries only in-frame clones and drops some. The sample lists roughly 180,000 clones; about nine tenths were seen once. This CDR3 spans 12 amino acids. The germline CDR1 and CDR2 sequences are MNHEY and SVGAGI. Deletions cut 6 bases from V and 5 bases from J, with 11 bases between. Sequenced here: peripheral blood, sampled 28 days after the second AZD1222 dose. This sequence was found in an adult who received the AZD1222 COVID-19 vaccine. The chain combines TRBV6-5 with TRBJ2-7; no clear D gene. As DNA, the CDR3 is TGTGCCAGCAGCTCCCAAGAGGACGAGCAGTACTTC. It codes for CASSSQEDEQYF.